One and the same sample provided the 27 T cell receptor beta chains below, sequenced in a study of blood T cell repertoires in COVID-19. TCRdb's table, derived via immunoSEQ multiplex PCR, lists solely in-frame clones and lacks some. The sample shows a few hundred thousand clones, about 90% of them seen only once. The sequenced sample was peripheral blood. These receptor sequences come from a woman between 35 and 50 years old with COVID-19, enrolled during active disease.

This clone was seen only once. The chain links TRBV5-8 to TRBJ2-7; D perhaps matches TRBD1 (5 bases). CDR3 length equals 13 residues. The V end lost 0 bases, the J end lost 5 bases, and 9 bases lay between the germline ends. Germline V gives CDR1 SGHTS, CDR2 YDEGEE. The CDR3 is CASSLGRANEQYF. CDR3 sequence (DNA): TGTGCCAGCAGCTTGGGCAGGGCCAACGAGCAGTACTTC.

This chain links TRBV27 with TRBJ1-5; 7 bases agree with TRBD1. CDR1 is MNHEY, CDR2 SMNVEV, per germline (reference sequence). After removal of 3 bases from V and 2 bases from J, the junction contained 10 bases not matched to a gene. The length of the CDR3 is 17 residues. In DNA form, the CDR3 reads TGTGCCAGCAGTTTGGGGAACAGGGGCAGGGGCAATCAGCCCCAGCATTTT. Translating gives CASSLGNRGRGNQPQHF.

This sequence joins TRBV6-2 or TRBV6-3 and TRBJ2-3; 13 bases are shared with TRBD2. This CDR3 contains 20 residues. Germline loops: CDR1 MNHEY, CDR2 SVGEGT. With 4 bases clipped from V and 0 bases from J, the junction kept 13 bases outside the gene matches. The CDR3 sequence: CASSSRTSGRLITSTDTQYF. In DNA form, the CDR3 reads TGTGCCAGCAGTTCCAGGACTAGCGGGAGACTTATAACTAGCACAGATACGCAGTATTTT.

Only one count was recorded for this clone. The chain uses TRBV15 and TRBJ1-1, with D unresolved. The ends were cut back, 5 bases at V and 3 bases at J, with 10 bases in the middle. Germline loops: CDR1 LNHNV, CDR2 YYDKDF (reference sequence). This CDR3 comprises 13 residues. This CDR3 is CATSHGGDTEAFF. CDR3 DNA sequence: TGTGCCACCAGCCATGGCGGGGACACTGAAGCTTTCTTT.

The CDR3 loop is CASSESGTSGVRDTQYF. In DNA, the CDR3 is TGCGCCAGCAGTGAGTCGGGGACTAGCGGGGTTCGAGATACGCAGTATTTT. The chain couples TRBV10-2 to TRBJ2-3, with 13 bases matching TRBD2. The CDR3 extends over 17 amino acids. J lost 5 bases, V lost 0 bases, and 5 bases had no gene match. Germline CDR1 and CDR2: WSHSY and SAAADI.

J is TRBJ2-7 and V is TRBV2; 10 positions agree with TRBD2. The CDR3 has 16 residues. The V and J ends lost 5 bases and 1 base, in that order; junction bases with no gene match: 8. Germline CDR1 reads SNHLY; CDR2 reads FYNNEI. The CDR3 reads CASSLRSGRASYEQYF. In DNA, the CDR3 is TGTGCCAGCAGTTTAAGGAGCGGGAGGGCTTCCTACGAGCAGTACTTC.

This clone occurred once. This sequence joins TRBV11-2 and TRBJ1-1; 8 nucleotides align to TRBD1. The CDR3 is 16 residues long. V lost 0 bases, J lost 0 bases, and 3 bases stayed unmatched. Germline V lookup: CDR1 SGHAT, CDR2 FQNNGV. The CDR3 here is CASSLDLGQVNTEAFF. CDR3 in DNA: TGTGCCAGCAGCTTAGACCTGGGACAGGTGAACACTGAAGCTTTCTTT.

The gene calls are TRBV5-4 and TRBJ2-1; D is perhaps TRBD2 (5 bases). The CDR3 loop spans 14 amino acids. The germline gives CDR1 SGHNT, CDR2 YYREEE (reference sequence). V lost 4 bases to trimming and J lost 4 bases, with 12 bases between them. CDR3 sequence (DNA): TGTGCCAGCAGCCCCACCCGGGGATACAATGAGCAGTTCTTC. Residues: CASSPTRGYNEQFF.

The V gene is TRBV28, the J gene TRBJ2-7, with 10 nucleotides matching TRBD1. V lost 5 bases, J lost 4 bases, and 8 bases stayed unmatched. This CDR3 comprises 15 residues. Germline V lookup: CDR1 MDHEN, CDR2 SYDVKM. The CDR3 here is CASSLSGTGAYEQYF. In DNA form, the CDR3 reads TGTGCCAGCAGTCTTTCCGGGACAGGGGCGTACGAGCAGTACTTC.

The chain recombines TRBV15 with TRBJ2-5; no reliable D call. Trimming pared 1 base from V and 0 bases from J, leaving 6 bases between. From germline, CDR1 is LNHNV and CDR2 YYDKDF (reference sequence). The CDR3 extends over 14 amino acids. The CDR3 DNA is TGTGCCACCAGCAGAGGGGCCGACCAAGAGACCCAGTACTTC. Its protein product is CATSRGADQETQYF.

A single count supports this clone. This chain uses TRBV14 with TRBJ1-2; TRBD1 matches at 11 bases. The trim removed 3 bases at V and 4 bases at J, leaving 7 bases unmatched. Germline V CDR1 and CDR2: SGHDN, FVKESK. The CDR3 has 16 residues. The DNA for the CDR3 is TGTGCCAGCAGCCAGCGGACAGGGGGCTTAGGCTATGGCTACACCTTC. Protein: CASSQRTGGLGYGYTF.

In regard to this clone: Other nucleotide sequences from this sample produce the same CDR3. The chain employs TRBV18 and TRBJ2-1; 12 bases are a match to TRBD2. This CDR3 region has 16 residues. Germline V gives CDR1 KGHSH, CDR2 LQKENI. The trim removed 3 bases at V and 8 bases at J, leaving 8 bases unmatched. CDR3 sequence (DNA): TGTGCCAGCTCACCCTCCCGACTAGCGGGAGCCCATGAGCAGTTCTTC. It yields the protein CASSPSRLAGAHEQFF.

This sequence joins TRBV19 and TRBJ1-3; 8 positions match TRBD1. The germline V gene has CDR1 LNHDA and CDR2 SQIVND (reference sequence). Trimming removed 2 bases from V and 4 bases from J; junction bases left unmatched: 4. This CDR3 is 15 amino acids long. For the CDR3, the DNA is TGTGCCAGTAGTATATGGACAGGGTACGGAAACACCATATATTTT. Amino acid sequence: CASSIWTGYGNTIYF. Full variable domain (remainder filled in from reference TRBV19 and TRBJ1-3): DGGITQSPKYLFRKEGQNVTLSCEQNLNHDAMYWYRQDPGQGLRLIYYSQIVNDFQKGDIAEGYSVSREKKESFPLTVTSAQKNPTAFYLCASSIWTGYGNTIYFGEGSWLTVV.

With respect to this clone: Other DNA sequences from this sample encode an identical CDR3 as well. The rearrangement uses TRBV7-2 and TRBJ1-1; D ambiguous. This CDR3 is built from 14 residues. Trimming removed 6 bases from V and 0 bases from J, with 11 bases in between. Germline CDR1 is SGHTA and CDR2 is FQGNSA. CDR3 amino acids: CASSPGGMNTEAFF. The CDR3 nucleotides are TGTGCCAGCAGTCCCGGCGGGATGAACACTGAAGCTTTCTTT. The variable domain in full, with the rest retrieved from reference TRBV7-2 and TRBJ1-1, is GAGVSQSPSNKVTEKGKDVELRCDPISGHTALYWYRQSLGQGLEFLIYFQGNSAPDKSGLPSDRFSAERTGGSVSTLTIQRTQQEDSAVYLCASSPGGMNTEAFFGQGTRLTVV.

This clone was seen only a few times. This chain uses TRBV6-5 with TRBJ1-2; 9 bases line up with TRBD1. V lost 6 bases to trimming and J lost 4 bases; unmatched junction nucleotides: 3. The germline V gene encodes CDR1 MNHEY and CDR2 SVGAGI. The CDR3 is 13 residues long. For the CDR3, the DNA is TGTGCCAGCAGCATGACAGGGGGCTATGGCTACACCTTC. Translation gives CASSMTGGYGYTF.

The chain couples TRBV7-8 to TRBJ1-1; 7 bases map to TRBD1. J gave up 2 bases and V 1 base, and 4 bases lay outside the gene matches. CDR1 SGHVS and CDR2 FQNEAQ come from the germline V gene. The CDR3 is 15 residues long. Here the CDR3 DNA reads TGTGCCAGCAGCTTAGAGGGGGCCTCTAACACTGAAGCTTTCTTT. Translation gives CASSLEGASNTEAFF.

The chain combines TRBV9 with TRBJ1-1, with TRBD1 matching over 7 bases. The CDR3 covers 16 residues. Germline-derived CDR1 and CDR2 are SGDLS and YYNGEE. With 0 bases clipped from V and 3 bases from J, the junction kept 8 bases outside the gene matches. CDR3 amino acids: CASSVDPAGGYTEAFF. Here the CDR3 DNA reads TGTGCCAGCAGCGTAGATCCGGCAGGGGGGTACACTGAAGCTTTCTTT. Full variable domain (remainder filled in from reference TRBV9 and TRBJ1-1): DSGVTQTPKHLITATGQRVTLRCSPRSGDLSVYWYQQSLDQGLQFLIQYYNGEERAKGNILERFSAQQFPDLHSELNLSSLELGDSALYFCASSVDPAGGYTEAFFGQGTRLTVV.

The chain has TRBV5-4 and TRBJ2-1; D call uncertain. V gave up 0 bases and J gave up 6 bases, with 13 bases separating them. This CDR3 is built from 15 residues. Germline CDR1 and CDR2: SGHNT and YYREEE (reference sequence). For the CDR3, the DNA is TGTGCCAGCAGCTTGGCCAATAGCTGGAGCAATGAGCAGTTCTTC. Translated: CASSLANSWSNEQFF.

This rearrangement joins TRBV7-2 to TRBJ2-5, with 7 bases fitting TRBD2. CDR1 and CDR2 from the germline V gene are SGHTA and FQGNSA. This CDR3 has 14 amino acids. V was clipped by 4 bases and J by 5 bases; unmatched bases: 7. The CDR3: CASSSRTSSETQYF. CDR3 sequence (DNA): TGTGCCAGCAGCTCACGGACTAGTTCTGAGACCCAGTACTTC.

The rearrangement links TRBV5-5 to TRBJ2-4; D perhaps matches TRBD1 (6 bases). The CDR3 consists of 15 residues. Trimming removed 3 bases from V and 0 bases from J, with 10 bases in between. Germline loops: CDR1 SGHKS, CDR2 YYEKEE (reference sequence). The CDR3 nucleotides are TGTGCCAGCAGCTATGGGGACATAGCCAAAAACATTCAGTACTTC. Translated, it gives CASSYGDIAKNIQYF.

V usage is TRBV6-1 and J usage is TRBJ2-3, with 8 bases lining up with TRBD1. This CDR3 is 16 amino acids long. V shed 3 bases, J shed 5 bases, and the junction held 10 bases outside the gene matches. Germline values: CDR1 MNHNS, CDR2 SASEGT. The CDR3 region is CASSERQGQVIDTQYF. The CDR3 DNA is TGTGCCAGCAGTGAGAGACAGGGGCAGGTGATAGATACGCAGTATTTT.

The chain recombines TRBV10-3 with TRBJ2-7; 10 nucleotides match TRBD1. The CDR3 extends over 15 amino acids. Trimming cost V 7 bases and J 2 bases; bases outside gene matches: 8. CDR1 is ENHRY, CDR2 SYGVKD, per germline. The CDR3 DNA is TGTGCCATCAATTCACCGGGACAGGGGCCCTACGAGCAGTACTTC. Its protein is CAINSPGQGPYEQYF.

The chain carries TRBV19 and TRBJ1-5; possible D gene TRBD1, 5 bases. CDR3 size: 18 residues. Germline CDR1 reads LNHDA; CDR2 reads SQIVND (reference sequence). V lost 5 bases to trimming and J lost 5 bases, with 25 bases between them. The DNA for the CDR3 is TGTGCCAGTAGTTCTGGTGTGGCAGGGCCACCCCCCCATCAGCCCCAGCATTTT. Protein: CASSSGVAGPPPHQPQHF.

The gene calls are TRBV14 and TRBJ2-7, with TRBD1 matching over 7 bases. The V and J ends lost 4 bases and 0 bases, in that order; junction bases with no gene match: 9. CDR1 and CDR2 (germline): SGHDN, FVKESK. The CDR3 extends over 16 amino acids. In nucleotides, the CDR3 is TGTGCCAGCAGCCCACGGGGACAGTTCTACTCCTACGAGCAGTACTTC. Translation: CASSPRGQFYSYEQYF.

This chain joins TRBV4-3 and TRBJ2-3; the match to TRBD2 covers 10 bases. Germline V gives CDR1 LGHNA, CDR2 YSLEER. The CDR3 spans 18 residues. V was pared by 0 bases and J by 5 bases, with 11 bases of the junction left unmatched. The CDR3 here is CASSQDLNVAGGIDTQYF. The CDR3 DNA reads TGCGCCAGCAGCCAAGATTTAAACGTAGCGGGAGGTATAGATACGCAGTATTTT.

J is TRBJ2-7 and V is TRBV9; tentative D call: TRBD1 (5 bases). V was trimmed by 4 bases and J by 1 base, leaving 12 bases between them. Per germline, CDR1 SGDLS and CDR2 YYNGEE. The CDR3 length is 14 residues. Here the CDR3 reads CASSPRTLSYEQYF. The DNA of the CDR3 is TGTGCCAGCAGCCCTCGGACACTGTCCTACGAGCAGTACTTC.

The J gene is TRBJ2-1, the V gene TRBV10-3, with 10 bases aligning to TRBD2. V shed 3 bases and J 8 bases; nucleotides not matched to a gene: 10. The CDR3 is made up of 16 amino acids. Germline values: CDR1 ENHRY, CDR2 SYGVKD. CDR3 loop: CAISDNILAGADEQFF. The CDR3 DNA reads TGTGCCATCAGTGATAATATCCTAGCGGGAGCTGATGAGCAGTTCTTC.